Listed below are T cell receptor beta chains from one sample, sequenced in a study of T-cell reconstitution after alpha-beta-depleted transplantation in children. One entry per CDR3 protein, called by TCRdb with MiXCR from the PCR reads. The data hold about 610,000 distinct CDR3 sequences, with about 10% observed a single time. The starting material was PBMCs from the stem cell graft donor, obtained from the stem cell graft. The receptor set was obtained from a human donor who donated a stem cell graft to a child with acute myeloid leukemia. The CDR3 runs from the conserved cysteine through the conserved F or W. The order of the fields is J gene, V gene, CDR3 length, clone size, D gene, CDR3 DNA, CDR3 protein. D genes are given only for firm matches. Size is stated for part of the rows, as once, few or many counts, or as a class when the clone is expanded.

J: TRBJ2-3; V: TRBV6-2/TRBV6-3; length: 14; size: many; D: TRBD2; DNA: TGTGCCAGCAGTTTCCTGAGCGGGGGGGATACGCAGTATTTT; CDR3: CASSFLSGGDTQYF
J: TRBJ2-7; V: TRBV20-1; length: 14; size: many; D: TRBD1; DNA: TGCAGTGCTACTCAACAGGGGCGGCCGAATGAGCAGTACTTC; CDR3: CSATQQGRPNEQYF
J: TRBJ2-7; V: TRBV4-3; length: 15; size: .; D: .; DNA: TGCGCCAGCAGCCAAGAGAGGACAGTCACCTACGAGCAGTACTTC; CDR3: CASSQERTVTYEQYF
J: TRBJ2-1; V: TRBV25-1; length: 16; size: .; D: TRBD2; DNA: TGTGCCAGCAGTGCACCGGGACTAGCGGGATCCAATGAGCAGTTCTTC; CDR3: CASSAPGLAGSNEQFF
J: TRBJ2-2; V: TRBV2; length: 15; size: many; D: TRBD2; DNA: TGTGCCAGCACGGGACTAGCGGGAGAGGGCGGGGAGCTGTTTTTT; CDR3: CASTGLAGEGGELFF
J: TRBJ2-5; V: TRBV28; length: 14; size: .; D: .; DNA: TGTGCCAGCGAGCTTCAGGGTTTGGGAGAGACCCAGTACTTC; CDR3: CASELQGLGETQYF
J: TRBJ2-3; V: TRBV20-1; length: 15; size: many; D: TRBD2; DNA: TGCAGTGCTATAGTATTGACTAGCGGTACAGATACGCAGTATTTT; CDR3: CSAIVLTSGTDTQYF
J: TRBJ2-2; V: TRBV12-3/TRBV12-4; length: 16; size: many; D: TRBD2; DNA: TGTGCCAGCAGTCGATCTAGCGGAGAGAACACCGGGGAGCTGTTTTTT; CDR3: CASSRSSGENTGELFF
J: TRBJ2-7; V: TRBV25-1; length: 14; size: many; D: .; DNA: TGTGCCAGCAGTGCACTTGACAGGAGCTACGAGCAGTACTTC; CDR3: CASSALDRSYEQYF
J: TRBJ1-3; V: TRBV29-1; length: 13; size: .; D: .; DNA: TGCAGCGTTGGGGTCAACTCTGGAAACACCATATATTTT; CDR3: CSVGVNSGNTIYF
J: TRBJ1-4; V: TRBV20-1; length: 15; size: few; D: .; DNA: TGCAGTGCTAGAGATCTGGGGGCTGGGGTTGAAAAACTGTTTTTT; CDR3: CSARDLGAGVEKLFF
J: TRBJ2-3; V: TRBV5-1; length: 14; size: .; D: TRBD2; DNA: TGCGCCAGCAGCGGCCCGGGAGGGGGAGATACGCAGTATTTT; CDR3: CASSGPGGGDTQYF
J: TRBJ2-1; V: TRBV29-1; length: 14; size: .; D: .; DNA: TGCACCGTTGGCCCCTGGAGGGGCGGAAATGAGCAGTTCTTC; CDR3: CTVGPWRGGNEQFF
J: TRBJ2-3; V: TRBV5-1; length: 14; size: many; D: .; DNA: TGCGCCAGCAGCTTACGGGACAGCACAGATACGCAGTATTTT; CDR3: CASSLRDSTDTQYF
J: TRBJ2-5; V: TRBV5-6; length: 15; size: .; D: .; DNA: TGTGCCAGCAGCTTGGAGGAACAAAGAGGAGAGACCCAGTACTTC; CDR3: CASSLEEQRGETQYF
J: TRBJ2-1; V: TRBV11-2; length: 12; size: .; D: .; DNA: TGTGCCAGCAGCTTAGCTCAGGGGCAGAGTTTCTTC; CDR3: CASSLAQGQSFF
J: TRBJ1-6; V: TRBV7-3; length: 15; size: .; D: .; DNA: TGTGCCAGCAGCTTAAACCCCGGGGTGAACTCACCCCTCCACTTT; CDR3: CASSLNPGVNSPLHF
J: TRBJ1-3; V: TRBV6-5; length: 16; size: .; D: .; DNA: TGTGCCAGCAGTTACTTCACGCCGGGCCCCGGAAACACCATATATTTT; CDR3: CASSYFTPGPGNTIYF
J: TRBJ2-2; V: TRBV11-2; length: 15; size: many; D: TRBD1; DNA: TGTGCCAGCAGCCCCCGGGACAGTATCGCCGGGGAGCTGTTTTTT; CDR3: CASSPRDSIAGELFF
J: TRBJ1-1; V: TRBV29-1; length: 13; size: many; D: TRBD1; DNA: TGCAGCGTTTTAAGACAGGGGAACACTGAAGCTTTCTTT; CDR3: CSVLRQGNTEAFF
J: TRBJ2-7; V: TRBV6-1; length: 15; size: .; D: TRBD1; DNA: TGTGCCAGCAGCGACAGGGAGAGGTCCTGGGTCGAGCAGTACTTC; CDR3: CASSDRERSWVEQYF
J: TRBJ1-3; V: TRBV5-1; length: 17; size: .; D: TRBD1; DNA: TGCGCCAGCAGCTTAGTTACAGGGGTTCAGACTGGAAACACCATATATTTT; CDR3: CASSLVTGVQTGNTIYF
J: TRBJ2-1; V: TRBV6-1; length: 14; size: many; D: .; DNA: TGTGCCAGCAGACCAGGAGACGCTTACAATGAGCAGTTCTTC; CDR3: CASRPGDAYNEQFF
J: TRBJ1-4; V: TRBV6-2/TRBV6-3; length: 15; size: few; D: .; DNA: TGTGCCAGCAGTTCCCGGGGAGCCGTTAATGAAAAACTGTTTTTT; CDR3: CASSSRGAVNEKLFF
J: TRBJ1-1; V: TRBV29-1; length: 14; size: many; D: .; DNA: TGCAGCGCGACAGGTAGAAACTCGAACACTGAAGCTTTCTTT; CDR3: CSATGRNSNTEAFF
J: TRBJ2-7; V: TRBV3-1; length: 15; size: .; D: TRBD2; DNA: TGTGCCAGCAGCACGACTAGCGGGAGCCTTCGTGAGCAGTACTTC; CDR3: CASSTTSGSLREQYF
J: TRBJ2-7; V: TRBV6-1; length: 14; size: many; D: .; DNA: TGTGCCAGCACCATGGACAGCGGTAGACGAGAGCAGTACTTC; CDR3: CASTMDSGRREQYF
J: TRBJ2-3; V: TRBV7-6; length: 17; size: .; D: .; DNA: TGTGCCAGCAGCTTAGGCCCTGCGGAATCAACCACAGATACGCAGTATTTT; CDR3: CASSLGPAESTTDTQYF
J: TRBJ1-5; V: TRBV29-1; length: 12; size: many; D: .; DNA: TGCAGCGTTGGTAGCAGTAATCAGCCCCAGCATTTT; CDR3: CSVGSSNQPQHF
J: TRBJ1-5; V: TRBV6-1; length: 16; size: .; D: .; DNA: TGTGCCAGCAGTGAAGTAGTAGGTAGGAGCAATCAGCCCCAGCATTTT; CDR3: CASSEVVGRSNQPQHF
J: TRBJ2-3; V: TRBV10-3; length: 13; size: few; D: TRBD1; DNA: TGTGCCATAGGACAGGGTGGGGCAGATACGCAGTATTTT; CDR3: CAIGQGGADTQYF
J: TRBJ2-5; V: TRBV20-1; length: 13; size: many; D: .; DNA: TGCAGTGTTCGGGAGACAGGGTTGGAGACCCAGTACTTC; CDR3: CSVRETGLETQYF
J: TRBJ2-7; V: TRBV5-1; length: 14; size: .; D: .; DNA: TGCGCCAGCAGCTTGGCCGGCAGTAACTACGAGCAGTACTTC; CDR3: CASSLAGSNYEQYF
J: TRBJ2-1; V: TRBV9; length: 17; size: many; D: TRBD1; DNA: TGTGCCAGCAGCACGTCACCACCGGGACAGGGTCACAATGAGCAGTTCTTC; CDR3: CASSTSPPGQGHNEQFF
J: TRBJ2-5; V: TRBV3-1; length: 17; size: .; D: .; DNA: TGTGCCACCAGCCAAGTTCCTCGGCGGGACCTCCAAGAGACCCAGTACTTC; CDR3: CATSQVPRRDLQETQYF
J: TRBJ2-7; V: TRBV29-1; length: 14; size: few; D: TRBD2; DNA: TGCAGCGTCGAAGGATGGGAGGGGAACTACGAGCAGTACTTC; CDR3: CSVEGWEGNYEQYF
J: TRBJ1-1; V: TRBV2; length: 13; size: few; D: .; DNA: TGTGCCAGCAGGAAATTATGGGGCACTGAAGCTTTCTTT; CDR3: CASRKLWGTEAFF
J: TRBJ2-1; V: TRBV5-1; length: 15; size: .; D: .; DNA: TGCGCCAGCAGCAGCAAGGGGGACACTTACAATGAGCAGTTCTTC; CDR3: CASSSKGDTYNEQFF
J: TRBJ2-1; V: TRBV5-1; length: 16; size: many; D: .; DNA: TGCGCCAGCAGCTTCCAAGGGGGCGGGAGGATTAATGAGCAGTTCTTC; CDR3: CASSFQGGGRINEQFF
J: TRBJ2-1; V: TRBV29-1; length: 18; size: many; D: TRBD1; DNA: TGCAGCGTTCCGGACAGGGCTGCCCTTTTGAGCTCCTACAATGAGCAGTTCTTC; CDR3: CSVPDRAALLSSYNEQFF
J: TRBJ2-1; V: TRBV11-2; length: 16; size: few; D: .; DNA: TGTGCCAGCAGCCCTATCATCAGGAGCTCCTACAATGAGCAGTTCTTC; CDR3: CASSPIIRSSYNEQFF
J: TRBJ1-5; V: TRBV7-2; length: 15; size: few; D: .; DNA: TGTGCCAGCAGCTTAGAGCTTCGGGGGTCACAGCCCCAGCATTTT; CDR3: CASSLELRGSQPQHF
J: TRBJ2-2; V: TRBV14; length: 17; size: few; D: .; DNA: TGTGCCAGCAGCTCCACCGGAGTAGTGGGGAACACCGGGGAGCTGTTTTTT; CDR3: CASSSTGVVGNTGELFF
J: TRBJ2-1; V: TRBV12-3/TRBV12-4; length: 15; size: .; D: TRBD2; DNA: TGTGCCAGCAGACCCACTAGCGGGAAGTACAATGAGCAGTTCTTC; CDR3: CASRPTSGKYNEQFF
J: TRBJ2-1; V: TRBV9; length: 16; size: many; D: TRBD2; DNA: TGTGCCAGCAGCCCGCAGACTAGCGGGAGAGTCTATGAGCAGTTCTTC; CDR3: CASSPQTSGRVYEQFF
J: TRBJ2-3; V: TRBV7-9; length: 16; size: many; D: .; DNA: TGTGCCAGCAGCTTAGGAGGAGCGGTCCACACAGATACGCAGTATTTT; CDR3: CASSLGGAVHTDTQYF
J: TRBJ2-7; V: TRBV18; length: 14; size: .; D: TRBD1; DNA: TGTGCCAGCTCACCAGCACAGGGGAATCTTCGGCAGTACTTC; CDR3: CASSPAQGNLRQYF
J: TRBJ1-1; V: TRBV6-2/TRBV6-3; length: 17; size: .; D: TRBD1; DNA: TGTGCCAGCAGCCTCCTCCCAGGGGGCGCGAGTAGGACTGAAGCTTTCTTT; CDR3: CASSLLPGGASRTEAFF
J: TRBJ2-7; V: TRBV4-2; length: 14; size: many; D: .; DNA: TGTGCCAGCAGCCAAGATCCACTAATCTACGAGCAGTACTTC; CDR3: CASSQDPLIYEQYF
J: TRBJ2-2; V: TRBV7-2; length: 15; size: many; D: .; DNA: TGTGCCAGCAGCACACCCTTTGGGGGCACCGGGGAGCTGTTTTTT; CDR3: CASSTPFGGTGELFF
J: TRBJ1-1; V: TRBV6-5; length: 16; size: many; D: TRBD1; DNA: TGTGCCAGCAGTTCGCCAGGGGGACGTATGAACACTGAAGCTTTCTTT; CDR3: CASSSPGGRMNTEAFF